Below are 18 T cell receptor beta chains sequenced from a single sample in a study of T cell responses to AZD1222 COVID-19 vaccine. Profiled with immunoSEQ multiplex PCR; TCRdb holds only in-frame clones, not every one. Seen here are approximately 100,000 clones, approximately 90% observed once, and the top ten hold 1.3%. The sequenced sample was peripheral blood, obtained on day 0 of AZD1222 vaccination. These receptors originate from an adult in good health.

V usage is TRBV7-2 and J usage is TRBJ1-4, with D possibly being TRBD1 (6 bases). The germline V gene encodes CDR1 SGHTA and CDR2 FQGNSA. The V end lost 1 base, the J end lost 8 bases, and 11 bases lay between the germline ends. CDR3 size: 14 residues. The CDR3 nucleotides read TGTGCCAGCAGCTTAGACAGGGAGGGAGAAAAACTGTTTTTT. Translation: CASSLDREGEKLFF.

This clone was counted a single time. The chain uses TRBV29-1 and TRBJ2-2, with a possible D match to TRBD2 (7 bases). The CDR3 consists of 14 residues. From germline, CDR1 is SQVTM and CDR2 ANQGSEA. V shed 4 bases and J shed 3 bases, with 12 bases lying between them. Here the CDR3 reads CSVAGAGDTGELFF. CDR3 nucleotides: TGCAGCGTTGCGGGGGCGGGAGACACCGGGGAGCTGTTTTTT.

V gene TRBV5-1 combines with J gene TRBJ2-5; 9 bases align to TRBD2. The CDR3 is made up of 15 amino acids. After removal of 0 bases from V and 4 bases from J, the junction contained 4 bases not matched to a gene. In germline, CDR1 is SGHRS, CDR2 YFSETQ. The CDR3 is CASSLERGAGETQYF. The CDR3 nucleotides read TGCGCCAGCAGCTTGGAGCGGGGGGCCGGAGAGACCCAGTACTTC.

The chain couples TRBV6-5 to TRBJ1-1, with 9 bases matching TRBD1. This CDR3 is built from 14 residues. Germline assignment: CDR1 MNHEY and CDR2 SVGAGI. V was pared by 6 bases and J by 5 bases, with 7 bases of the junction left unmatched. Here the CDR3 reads CASRQGAGVTEAFF. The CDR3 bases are TGTGCCAGCAGACAGGGGGCAGGCGTTACTGAAGCTTTCTTT.

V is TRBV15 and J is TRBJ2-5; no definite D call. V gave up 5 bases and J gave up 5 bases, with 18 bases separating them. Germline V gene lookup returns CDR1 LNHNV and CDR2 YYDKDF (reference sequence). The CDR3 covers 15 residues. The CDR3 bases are TGTGCCACCAGCGACCTCTGGGGTCAAGGGGAGACCCAGTACTTC. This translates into CATSDLWGQGETQYF.

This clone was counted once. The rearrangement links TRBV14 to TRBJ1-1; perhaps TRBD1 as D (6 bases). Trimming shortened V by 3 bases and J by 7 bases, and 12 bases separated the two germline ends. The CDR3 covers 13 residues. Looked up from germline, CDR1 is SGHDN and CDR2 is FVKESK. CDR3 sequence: CASSQEATGEAFF. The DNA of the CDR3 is TGTGCCAGCAGCCAGGAGGCGACAGGTGAAGCTTTCTTT.

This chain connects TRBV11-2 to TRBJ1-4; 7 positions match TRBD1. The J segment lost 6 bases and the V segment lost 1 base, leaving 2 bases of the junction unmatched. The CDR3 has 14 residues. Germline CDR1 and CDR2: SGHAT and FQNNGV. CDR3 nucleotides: TGTGCCAGCAGCTTAGTTCAGGGGGATGAAAAACTGTTTTTT. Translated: CASSLVQGDEKLFF.

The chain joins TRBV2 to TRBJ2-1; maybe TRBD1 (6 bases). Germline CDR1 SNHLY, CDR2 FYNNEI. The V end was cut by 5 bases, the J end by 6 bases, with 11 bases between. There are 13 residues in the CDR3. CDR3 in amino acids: CASSTQGINEQFF. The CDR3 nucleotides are TGTGCCAGCAGTACCCAGGGGATCAATGAGCAGTTCTTC.

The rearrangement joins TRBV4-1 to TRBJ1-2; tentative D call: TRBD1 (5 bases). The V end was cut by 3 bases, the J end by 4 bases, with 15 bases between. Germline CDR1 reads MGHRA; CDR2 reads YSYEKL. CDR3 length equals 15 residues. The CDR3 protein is CASSHRTTKGYGYTF. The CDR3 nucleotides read TGCGCCAGCAGCCATAGGACAACGAAGGGCTATGGCTACACCTTC.

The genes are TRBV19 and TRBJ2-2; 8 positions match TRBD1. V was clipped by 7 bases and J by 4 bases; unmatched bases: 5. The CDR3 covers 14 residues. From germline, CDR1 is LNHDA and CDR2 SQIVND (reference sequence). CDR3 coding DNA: TGTGCCAGTAAGACAGGGGTGGTCACCGGGGAGCTGTTTTTT. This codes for CASKTGVVTGELFF.

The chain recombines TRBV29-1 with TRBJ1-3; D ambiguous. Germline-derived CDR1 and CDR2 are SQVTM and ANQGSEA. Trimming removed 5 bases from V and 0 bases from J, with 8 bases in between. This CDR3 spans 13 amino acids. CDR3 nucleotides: TGCAGCGTTCACGAAATCTCTGGAAACACCATATATTTT. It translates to CSVHEISGNTIYF.

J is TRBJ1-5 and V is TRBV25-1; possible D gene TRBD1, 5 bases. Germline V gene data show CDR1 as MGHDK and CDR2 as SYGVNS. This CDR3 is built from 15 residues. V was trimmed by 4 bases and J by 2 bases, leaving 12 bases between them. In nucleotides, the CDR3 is TGTGCCAGCAGTGGGGGGGGAAGGGGCAATCAGCCCCAGCATTTT. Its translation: CASSGGGRGNQPQHF.

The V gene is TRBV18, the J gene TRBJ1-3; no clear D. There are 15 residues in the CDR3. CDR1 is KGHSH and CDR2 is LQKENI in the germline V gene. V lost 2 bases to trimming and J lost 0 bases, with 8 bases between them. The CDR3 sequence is CASSPFLDSGNTIYF. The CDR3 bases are TGTGCCAGCTCACCATTTTTAGACTCTGGAAACACCATATATTTT.

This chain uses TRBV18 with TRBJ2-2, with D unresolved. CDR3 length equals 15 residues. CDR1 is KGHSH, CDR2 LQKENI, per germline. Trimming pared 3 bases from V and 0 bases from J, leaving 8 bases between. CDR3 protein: CASSPHTPNTGELFF. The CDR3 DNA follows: TGTGCCAGCTCACCGCATACGCCGAACACCGGGGAGCTGTTTTTT.

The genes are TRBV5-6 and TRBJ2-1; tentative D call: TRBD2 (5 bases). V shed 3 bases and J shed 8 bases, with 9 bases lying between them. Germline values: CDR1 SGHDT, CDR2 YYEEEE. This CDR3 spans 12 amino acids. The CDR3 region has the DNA TGTGCCAGCAGCTCCACTAGGCATGAGCAGTTCTTC. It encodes CASSSTRHEQFF.

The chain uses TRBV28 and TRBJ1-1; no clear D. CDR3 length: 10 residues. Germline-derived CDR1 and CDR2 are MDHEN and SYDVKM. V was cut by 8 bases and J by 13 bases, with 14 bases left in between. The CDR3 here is CASGNRRNFF. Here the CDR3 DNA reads TGTGCCAGCGGGAACCGGCGGAATTTCTTT. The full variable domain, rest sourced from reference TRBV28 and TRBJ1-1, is DVKVTQSSRYLVKRTGEKVFLECVQDMDHENMFWYRQDPGLGLRLIYFSYDVKMKEKGDIPEGYSVSREKKERFSLILESASTNQTSMYLCASGNRRNFFGQGTRLTVV.

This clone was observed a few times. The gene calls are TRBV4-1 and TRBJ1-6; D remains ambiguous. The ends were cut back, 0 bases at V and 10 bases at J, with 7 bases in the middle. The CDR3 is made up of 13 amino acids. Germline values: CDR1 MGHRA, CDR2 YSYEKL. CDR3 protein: CASSQERESPLHF. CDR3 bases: TGCGCCAGCAGCCAAGAAAGAGAATCACCCCTCCACTTT.

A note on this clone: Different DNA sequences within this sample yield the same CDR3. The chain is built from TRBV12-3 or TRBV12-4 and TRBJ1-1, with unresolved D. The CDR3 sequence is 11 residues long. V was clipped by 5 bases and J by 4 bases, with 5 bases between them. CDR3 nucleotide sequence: TGTGCCAGCAGTCTGGGCACTGAAGCTTTCTTT. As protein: CASSLGTEAFF.